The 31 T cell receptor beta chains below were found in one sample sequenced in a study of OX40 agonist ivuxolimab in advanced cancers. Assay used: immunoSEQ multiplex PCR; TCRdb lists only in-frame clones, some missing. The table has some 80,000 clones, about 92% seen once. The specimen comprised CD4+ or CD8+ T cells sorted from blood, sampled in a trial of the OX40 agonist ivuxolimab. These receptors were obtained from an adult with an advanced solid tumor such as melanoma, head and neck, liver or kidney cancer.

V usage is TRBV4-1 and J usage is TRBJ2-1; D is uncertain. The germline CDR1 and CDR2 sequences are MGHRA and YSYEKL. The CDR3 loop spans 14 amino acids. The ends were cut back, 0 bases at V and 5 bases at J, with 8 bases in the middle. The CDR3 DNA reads TGCGCCAGCAGCCAAGATTTGGAGAACAATGAGCAGTTCTTC. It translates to CASSQDLENNEQFF.

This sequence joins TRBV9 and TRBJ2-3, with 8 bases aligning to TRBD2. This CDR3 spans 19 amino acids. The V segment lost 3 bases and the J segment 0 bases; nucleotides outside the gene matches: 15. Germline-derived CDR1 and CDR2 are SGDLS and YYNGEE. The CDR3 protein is CASSETRSGGPLSTDTQYF. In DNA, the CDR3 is TGTGCCAGCAGCGAGACGAGAAGCGGGGGCCCCCTCAGCACAGATACGCAGTATTTT. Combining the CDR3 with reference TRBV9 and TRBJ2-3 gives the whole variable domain DSGVTQTPKHLITATGQRVTLRCSPRSGDLSVYWYQQSLDQGLQFLIQYYNGEERAKGNILERFSAQQFPDLHSELNLSSLELGDSALYFCASSETRSGGPLSTDTQYFGPGTRLTVL.

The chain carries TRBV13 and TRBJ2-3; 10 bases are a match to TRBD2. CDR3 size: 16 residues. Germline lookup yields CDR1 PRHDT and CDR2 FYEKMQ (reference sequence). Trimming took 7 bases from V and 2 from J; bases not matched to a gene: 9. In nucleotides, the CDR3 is TGTGCCAGCAATGTCAGGAGCGGGGGGGCCACAGATACGCAGTATTTT. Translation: CASNVRSGGATDTQYF.

The CDR3 loop is CASSPGDGYTF. In DNA form, the CDR3 reads TGTGCCAGCAGCCCCGGGGATGGCTACACCTTC. The chain uses TRBV6-5 and TRBJ1-2; unclear D gene. Trimming took off 6 bases at V and 6 bases at J, with 8 bases between the two ends. Germline V gene data show CDR1 as MNHEY and CDR2 as SVGAGI. The CDR3 covers 11 residues.

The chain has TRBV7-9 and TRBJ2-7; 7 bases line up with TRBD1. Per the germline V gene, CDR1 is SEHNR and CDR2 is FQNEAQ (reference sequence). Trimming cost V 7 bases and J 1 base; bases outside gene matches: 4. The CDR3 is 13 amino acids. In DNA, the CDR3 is TGTGCCAGCACGACAGGGCTTTCCTACGAGCAGTACTTC. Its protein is CASTTGLSYEQYF.

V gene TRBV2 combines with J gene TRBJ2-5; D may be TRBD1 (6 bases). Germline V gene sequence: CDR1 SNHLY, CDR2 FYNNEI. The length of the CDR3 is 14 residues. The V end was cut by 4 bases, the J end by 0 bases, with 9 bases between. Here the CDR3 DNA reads TGTGCCAGCAGTGTCTGGACAGACCAAGAGACCCAGTACTTC. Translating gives CASSVWTDQETQYF.

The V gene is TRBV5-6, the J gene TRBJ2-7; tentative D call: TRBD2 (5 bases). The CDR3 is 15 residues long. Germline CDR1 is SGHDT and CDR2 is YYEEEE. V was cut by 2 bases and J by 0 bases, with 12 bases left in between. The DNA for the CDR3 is TGTGCCAGCAGCTTTGGGCGAGGGCCCTCCTACGAGCAGTACTTC. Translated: CASSFGRGPSYEQYF.

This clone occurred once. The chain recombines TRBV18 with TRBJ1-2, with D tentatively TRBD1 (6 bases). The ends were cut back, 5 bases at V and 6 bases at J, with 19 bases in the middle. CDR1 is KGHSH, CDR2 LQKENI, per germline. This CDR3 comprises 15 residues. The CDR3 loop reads CASSSRGGLEDGYTF. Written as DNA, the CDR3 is TGTGCCAGCTCATCCCGCGGGGGGCTAGAGGATGGCTACACCTTC.

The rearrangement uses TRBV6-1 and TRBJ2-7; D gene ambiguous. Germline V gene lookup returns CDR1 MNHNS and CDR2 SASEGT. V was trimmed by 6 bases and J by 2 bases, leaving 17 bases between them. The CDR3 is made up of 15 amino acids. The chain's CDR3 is CASSDLAYTPYEQYF. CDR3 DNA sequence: TGTGCCAGCAGCGACCTGGCTTACACCCCCTACGAGCAGTACTTC.

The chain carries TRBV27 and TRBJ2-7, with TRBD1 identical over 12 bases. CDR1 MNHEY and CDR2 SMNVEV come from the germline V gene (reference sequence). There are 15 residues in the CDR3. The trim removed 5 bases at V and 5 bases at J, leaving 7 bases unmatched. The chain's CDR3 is CASSAGTGGINEQYF. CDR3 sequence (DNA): TGTGCCAGCAGTGCCGGGACAGGGGGCATTAACGAGCAGTACTTC.

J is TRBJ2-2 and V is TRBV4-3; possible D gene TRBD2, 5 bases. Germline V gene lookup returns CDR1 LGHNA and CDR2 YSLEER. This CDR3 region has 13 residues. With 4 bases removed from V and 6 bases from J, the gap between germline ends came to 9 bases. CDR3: CASSPSGAGELFF. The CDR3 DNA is TGCGCCAGCAGCCCCTCCGGGGCCGGGGAGCTGTTTTTT.

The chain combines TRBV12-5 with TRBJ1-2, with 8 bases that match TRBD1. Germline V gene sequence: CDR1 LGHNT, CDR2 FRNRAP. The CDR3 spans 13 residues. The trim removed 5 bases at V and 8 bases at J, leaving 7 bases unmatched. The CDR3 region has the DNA TGTGCTAGTGGTCCCCAGGGGGCGCGAGGCTACACCTTC. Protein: CASGPQGARGYTF.

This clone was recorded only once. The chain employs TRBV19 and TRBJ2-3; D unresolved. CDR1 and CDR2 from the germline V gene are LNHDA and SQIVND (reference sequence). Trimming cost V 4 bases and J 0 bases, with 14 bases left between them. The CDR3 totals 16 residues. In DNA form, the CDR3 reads TGTGCCAGTAGTACCCAGATCATAACTAGCACAGATACGCAGTATTTT. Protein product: CASSTQIITSTDTQYF.

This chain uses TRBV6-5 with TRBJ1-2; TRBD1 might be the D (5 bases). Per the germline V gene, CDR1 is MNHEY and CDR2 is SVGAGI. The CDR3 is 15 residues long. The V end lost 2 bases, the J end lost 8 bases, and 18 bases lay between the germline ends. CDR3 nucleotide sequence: TGTGCCAGCAGTTACGGTTATCCAGGGCCTCGGGGCTACACCTTC. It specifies CASSYGYPGPRGYTF.

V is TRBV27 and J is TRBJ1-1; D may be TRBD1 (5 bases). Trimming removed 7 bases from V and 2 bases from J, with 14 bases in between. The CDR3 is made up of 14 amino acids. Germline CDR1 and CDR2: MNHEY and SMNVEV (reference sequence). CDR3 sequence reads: CASTPSWGNTEAFF. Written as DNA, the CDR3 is TGTGCCAGCACCCCGAGTTGGGGCAACACTGAAGCTTTCTTT.

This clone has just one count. This CDR3 is CASSESPASQGYEQYF. The CDR3 nucleotides read TGTGCCAGCAGTGAATCGCCCGCGTCTCAGGGTTACGAGCAGTACTTC. The genes are TRBV6-1 and TRBJ2-7, with D perhaps TRBD1 (5 bases). The CDR3 runs to 16 residues. V lost 2 bases and J lost 4, with 18 bases in between. Germline V gene lookup returns CDR1 MNHNS and CDR2 SASEGT.

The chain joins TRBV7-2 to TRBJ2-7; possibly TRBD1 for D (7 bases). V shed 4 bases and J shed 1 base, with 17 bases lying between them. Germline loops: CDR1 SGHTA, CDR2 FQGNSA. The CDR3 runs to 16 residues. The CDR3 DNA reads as TGTGCCAGCAGCTCTAGGGGGGACAGCCTATCCTACGAGCAGTACTTC. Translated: CASSSRGDSLSYEQYF.

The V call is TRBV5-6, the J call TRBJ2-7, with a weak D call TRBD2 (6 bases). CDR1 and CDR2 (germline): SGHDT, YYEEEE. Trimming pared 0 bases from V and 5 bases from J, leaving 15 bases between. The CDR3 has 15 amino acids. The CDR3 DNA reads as TGTGCCAGCAGCTTGGCCTCGGGGGTAGGGGACGAGCAGTACTTC. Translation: CASSLASGVGDEQYF.

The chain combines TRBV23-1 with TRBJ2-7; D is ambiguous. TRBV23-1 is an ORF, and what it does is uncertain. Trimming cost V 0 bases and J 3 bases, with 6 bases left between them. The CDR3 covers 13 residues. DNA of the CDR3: TGCGCCAGCAGTCAATCGCATGGCTACGAGCAGTACTTC. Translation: CASSQSHGYEQYF.

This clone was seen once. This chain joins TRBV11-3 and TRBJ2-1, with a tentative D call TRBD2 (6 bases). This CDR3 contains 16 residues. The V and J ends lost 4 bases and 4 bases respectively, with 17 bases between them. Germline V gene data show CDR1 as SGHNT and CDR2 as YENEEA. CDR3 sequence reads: CASSSRATAGYNEQFF. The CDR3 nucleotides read TGTGCCAGCAGCTCTCGAGCTACAGCGGGTTACAATGAGCAGTTCTTC.

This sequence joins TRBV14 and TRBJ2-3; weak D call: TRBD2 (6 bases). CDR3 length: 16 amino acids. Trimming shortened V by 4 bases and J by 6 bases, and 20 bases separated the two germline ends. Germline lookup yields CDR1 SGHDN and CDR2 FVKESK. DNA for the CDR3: TGTGCCAGCAGCCTGACGTTCGACGCCGGAGGGGATACGCAGTATTTT. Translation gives CASSLTFDAGGDTQYF.

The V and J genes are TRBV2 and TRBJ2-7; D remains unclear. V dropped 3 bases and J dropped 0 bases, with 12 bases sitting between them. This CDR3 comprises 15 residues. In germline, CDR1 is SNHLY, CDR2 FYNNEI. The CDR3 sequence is CASSDPLGLSYEQYF. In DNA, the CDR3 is TGTGCCAGCAGTGACCCTCTGGGCCTCTCCTACGAGCAGTACTTC.

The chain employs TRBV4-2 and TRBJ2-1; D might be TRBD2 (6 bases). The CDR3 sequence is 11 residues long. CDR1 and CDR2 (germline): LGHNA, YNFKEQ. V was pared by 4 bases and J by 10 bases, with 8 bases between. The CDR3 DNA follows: TGTGCCAGCAGCCTTCTAGCGGAGCAGTTCTTC. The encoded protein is CASSLLAEQFF.

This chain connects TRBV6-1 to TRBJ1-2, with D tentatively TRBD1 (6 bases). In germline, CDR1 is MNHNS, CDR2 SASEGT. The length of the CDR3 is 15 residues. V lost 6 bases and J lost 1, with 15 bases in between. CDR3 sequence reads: CASREFRDNNYGYTF. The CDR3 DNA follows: TGTGCCAGCAGGGAATTCCGGGACAATAACTATGGCTACACCTTC.

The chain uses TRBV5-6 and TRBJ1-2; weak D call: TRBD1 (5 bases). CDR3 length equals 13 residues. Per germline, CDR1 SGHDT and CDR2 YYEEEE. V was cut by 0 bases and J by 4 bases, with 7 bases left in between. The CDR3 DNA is TGTGCCAGCAGCTTGGGGGGCAGCTATGGCTACACCTTC. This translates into CASSLGGSYGYTF.

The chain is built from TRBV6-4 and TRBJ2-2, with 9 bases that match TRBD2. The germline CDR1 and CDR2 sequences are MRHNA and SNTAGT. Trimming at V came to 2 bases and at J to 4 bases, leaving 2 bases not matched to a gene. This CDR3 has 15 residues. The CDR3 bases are TGTGCCAGCAGTGACGTACTAGCGGGCACCGGGGAGCTGTTTTTT. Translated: CASSDVLAGTGELFF.

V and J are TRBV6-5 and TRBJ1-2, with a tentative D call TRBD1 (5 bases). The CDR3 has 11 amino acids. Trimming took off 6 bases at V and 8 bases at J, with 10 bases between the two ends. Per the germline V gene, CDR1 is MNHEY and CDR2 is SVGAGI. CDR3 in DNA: TGTGCCAGCAGAGGGGTGTGGGGCTACACCTTC. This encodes CASRGVWGYTF.

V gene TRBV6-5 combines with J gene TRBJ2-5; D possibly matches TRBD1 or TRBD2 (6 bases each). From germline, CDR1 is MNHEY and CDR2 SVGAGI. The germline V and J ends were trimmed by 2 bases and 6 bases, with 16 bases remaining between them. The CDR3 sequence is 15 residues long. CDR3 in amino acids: CASSYLPGGGQTQYF. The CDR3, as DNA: TGTGCCAGCAGTTACCTCCCCGGAGGGGGTCAGACCCAGTACTTC.

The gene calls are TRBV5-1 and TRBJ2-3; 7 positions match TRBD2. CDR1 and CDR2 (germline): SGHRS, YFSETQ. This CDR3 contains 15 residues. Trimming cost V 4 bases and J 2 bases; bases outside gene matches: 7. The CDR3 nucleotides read TGCGCCAGCAGCCTAGGGACTACGGCCACAGATACGCAGTATTTT. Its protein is CASSLGTTATDTQYF.

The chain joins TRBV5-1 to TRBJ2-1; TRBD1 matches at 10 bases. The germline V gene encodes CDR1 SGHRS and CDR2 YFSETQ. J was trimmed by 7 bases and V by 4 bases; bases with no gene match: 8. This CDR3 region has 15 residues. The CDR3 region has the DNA TGCGCCAGCAGCGCCGACAGGGGGCGCATGAATGAGCAGTTCTTC. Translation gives CASSADRGRMNEQFF.

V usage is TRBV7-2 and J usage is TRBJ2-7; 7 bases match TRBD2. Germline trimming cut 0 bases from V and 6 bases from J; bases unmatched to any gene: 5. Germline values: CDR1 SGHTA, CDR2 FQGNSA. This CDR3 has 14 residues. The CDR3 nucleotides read TGTGCCAGCAGCTTAGCGGGAGGGATCAGCGAGCAGTACTTC. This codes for CASSLAGGISEQYF. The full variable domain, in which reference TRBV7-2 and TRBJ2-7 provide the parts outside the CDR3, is GAGVSQSPSNKVTEKGKDVELRCDPISGHTALYWYRQSLGQGLEFLIYFQGNSAPDKSGLPSDRFSAERTGGSVSTLTIQRTQQEDSAVYLCASSLAGGISEQYFGPGTRLTVT.